Presented here are 8 T cell receptor beta chains from one specimen sequenced in a study of T cell repertoires in cytomegalovirus infection. The antigens of these receptors remain unknown. Using its own MiXCR run on the reads, TCRdb lists one record per CDR3 protein. Altogether about 920,000 distinct CDR3 sequences are present, roughly 30% being singletons, with the ten largest covering roughly 13%. Sequences were derived from cultured CD8+ T cells from PBMCs, sampled from culture after CMV antigen stimulation. The receptors here all came from a human donor in good health (CMV status not recorded). Some clones in this sample may be carry-over from other donors' samples.

This clonotype was counted between two and nine times. The chain joins TRBV7-8 to TRBJ2-7, with 7 bases matching TRBD1. Germline values: CDR1 SGHVS, CDR2 FQNEAQ. The V and J ends lost 3 bases and 5 bases, in that order; junction bases with no gene match: 4. This CDR3 contains 13 residues. The CDR3 DNA reads as TGTGCCAGCAGCTTGACAGGGAACCACGAGCAGTACGTC. Residues: CASSLTGNHEQYV.

The table lists this clonotype with many counts. V is TRBV7-9 and J is TRBJ2-3; the D is unclear. V was clipped by 4 bases and J by 5 bases, with 16 bases between them. Germline V gene lookup returns CDR1 SEHNR and CDR2 FQNEAQ (reference sequence). The CDR3 covers 15 residues. CDR3 loop: CASSSAQKARDTQYF. The CDR3, as DNA: TGTGCCAGCAGCTCAGCGCAAAAAGCCCGAGATACGCAGTATTTT.

This clonotype has only a few counts. This chain uses TRBV2 with TRBJ1-2; the D gene is possibly TRBD1 (5 bases). CDR1 is SNHLY and CDR2 is FYNNEI in the germline V gene. V lost 2 bases to trimming and J lost 8 bases, with 12 bases between them. The CDR3 runs to 13 residues. CDR3 coding DNA: TGTGCCAGCAGTGAACGGGGACTAACCGGCTACACCTTC. Translated: CASSERGLTGYTF.

This clonotype was detected only a few times. This rearrangement joins TRBV6-8 to TRBJ2-6; D may be TRBD1 (6 bases). The V end was cut by 2 bases, the J end by 2 bases, with 19 bases between. This CDR3 has 19 amino acids. Germline CDR1 MNHGY, CDR2 SAAAGT. CDR3 sequence: CASSYRSGTTVPGANVLTF. The CDR3 region has the DNA TGTGCCAGCAGTTACCGCTCCGGGACAACCGTCCCTGGGGCCAACGTCCTGACTTTC.

This clonotype was seen more than once but under ten times. The chain is built from TRBV7-9 and TRBJ2-2, with D maybe TRBD1 (6 bases). Trimming removed 2 bases from V and 0 bases from J, with 16 bases in between. Germline-derived CDR1 and CDR2 are SEHNR and FQNEAQ (reference sequence). CDR3 length equals 18 residues. CDR3 bases: TGTGCCAGCAGCTTACCGGGACACCACACTCCGAACACCGGGGAGCTGTTTTTT. Amino acid sequence: CASSLPGHHTPNTGELFF.

The chain has TRBV20-1 and TRBJ2-4; D is unresolved. The CDR3 has 13 amino acids. Germline loops: CDR1 DFQATT, CDR2 SNEGSKA (reference sequence). Trimming pared 1 base from V and 0 bases from J, leaving 4 bases between. In DNA, the CDR3 is TGCAGTGCTAGAGGGGTAGCCAAAAACATTCAGTACTTC. Translating gives CSARGVAKNIQYF.

The gene calls are TRBV25-1 and TRBJ1-6, with D possibly matching TRBD1 (5 bases). The CDR3 runs 17 residues. V was cut by 1 base and J by 4 bases, with 14 bases left in between. Germline CDR1 is MGHDK and CDR2 is SYGVNS. The CDR3 coding sequence is TGTGCCAGCAGTGAATCGACGGTTTCAGGGTATAATTCACCCCTCCACTTT. Protein: CASSESTVSGYNSPLHF.

V and J are TRBV7-9 and TRBJ2-1; D is uncertain. Trimming shortened V by 5 bases and J by 6 bases, and 14 bases separated the two germline ends. Germline V gene sequence: CDR1 SEHNR, CDR2 FQNEAQ (reference sequence). The CDR3 totals 14 residues. Here the CDR3 reads CASSGVVGINEQFF. The CDR3 nucleotides read TGTGCCAGCAGCGGAGTGGTAGGGATCAATGAGCAGTTCTTC.